The 23 T cell receptor beta chains below come from one sample, sequenced in a study of T cells in Graves' hyperthyroidism and ophthalmopathy. Amplification of TCR beta CDR3 regions used RNA as the template. The TCR CDR3 first-round RT-PCR relied on the HTBI primer set. TCRdb reprocessed the multiplex PCR reads via MiXCR and lists one record per CDR3 protein. Altogether a few hundred thousand distinct CDR3 sequences are present, 11% to 15% being singletons, with the ten largest covering 5% to 7%. Sequencing was done on a sample of blood. The receptors were gathered from a woman aged 25-40 years with Graves' hyperthyroidism that later progressed to Graves' ophthalmopathy.

Remarks on this clonotype: An end of the junction differs from the germline gene, which may be a read error. This chain connects TRBV11-3 to TRBJ2-5, with a tentative D call TRBD2 (6 bases). CDR1 SGHNT and CDR2 YENEEA come from the germline V gene. CDR3 size: 15 residues. This CDR3 is CASSLAGGLGATRYF. Here the CDR3 DNA reads TGTGCCAGCAGCTTAGCAGGAGGGTTAGGGGCGACCCGGTACTTC.

V and J are TRBV20-1 and TRBJ2-7, with 7 bases aligning to TRBD2. With V trimmed by 3 bases and J by 0 bases, 5 bases remained unmatched. Germline assignment: CDR1 DFQATT and CDR2 SNEGSKA (reference sequence). The CDR3 is 14 residues long. CDR3 protein: CSASTAGNSYEQYF. The CDR3 bases are TGCAGTGCTAGTACAGCGGGGAACTCCTACGAGCAGTACTTC.

This clonotype was detected only once. The gene calls are TRBV11-2 and TRBJ1-1; possible D gene TRBD1, 5 bases. The CDR3 runs to 15 residues. Per the germline V gene, CDR1 is SGHAT and CDR2 is FQNNGV. V was clipped by 5 bases and J by 0 bases, with 13 bases between them. CDR3 sequence reads: CASSQGEGLNTEAFF. The CDR3 bases are TGTGCCAGCAGCCAAGGGGAGGGGCTGAACACTGAAGCTTTCTTT.

The table lists this clonotype with many counts. This chain joins TRBV29-1 and TRBJ2-7, with TRBD1 identical over 9 bases. CDR1 and CDR2 from the germline V gene are SQVTM and ANQGSEA. After removal of 6 bases from V and 2 bases from J, the junction contained 8 bases not matched to a gene. The CDR3 is 14 amino acids. The CDR3 DNA reads TGCAGCGTCCTAGGACAGGGGAGTACCTACGAGCAGTACTTC. Amino acids: CSVLGQGSTYEQYF.

This clonotype was recorded many times. The chain combines TRBV11-2 with TRBJ2-7; D uncertain. This CDR3 has 14 amino acids. The germline gives CDR1 SGHAT, CDR2 FQNNGV. The ends were cut back, 2 bases at V and 3 bases at J, with 11 bases in the middle. CDR3: CASSLLRAGYEQYF. The CDR3 bases are TGTGCCAGCAGCTTACTACGGGCCGGCTACGAGCAGTACTTC.

This clonotype has a handful of counts. The chain links TRBV7-9 to TRBJ1-3; no definite D call. This CDR3 region has 15 residues. Germline CDR1 and CDR2: SEHNR and FQNEAQ (reference sequence). V was pared by 5 bases and J by 4 bases, with 15 bases between. The CDR3 sequence is CASSTRTESGNTIYF. CDR3 sequence (DNA): TGTGCCAGCAGCACCCGGACGGAATCAGGAAACACCATATATTTT.

This clonotype occurred a few times. The chain has TRBV7-2 and TRBJ1-1; D not resolved. V dropped 3 bases and J dropped 1 base, with 9 bases sitting between them. The CDR3 is 14 residues long. CDR1 is SGHTA and CDR2 is FQGNSA in the germline V gene. DNA of the CDR3: TGTGCCAGCAGCTTCTCCGAGGGGAACACTGAAGCTTTCTTT. It yields the protein CASSFSEGNTEAFF.

Many counts were recorded for this clonotype. The chain recombines TRBV9 with TRBJ1-1; 8 nucleotides agree with TRBD1. Unmatched junction bases numbered 3, after V lost 4 bases and J lost 1 base. CDR1 SGDLS and CDR2 YYNGEE come from the germline V gene. The CDR3 is 14 amino acids. Written as DNA, the CDR3 is TGTGCCAGCAGCCTGGACAGGGAGAACACTGAAGCTTTCTTT. It yields the protein CASSLDRENTEAFF.

This clonotype was detected a few times. The rearrangement joins TRBV18 to TRBJ2-1, with D possibly matching TRBD2 (5 bases). CDR3 length: 18 amino acids. Germline loops: CDR1 KGHSH, CDR2 LQKENI. The V and J ends lost 6 bases and 0 bases respectively, with 21 bases between them. In DNA, the CDR3 is TGTGCCAGCTCCCTAGTCCGGTTAACTGAGGGCTCCTACAATGAGCAGTTCTTC. Translated: CASSLVRLTEGSYNEQFF.

This chain connects TRBV6-5 to TRBJ2-4; 7 nucleotides line up with TRBD2. The ends lost 0 bases at V and 0 bases at J; junction bases unmatched: 5. Germline V gives CDR1 MNHEY, CDR2 SVGAGI. The CDR3 extends over 17 amino acids. The CDR3 here is CASSYSGGLGAKNIQYF. The CDR3 DNA reads as TGTGCCAGCAGTTACTCGGGAGGGCTGGGAGCCAAAAACATTCAGTACTTC.

In this sample, this clonotype turned up a few times. V usage is TRBV30 and J usage is TRBJ2-3, with 7 bases fitting TRBD2. J was trimmed by 3 bases and V by 2 bases; bases with no gene match: 8. Germline V gene lookup returns CDR1 GTSNPN and CDR2 SVGIG (reference sequence). CDR3 size: 15 residues. For the CDR3, the DNA is TGTGCCTGGAGTCCCGCGGGAGTAGGGACAGATACGCAGTATTTT. Amino acids: CAWSPAGVGTDTQYF.

On this clonotype: No DNA is shown, since the ends of the CDR3 on it are uncertain; the CDR3 is the one TCRdb lists. V is TRBV6-5 and J is TRBJ2-2; the DNA was not used to check the table's D call, TRBD2. Termini included, the CDR3 measures 23 amino acids. Germline CDR1 and CDR2: MNHEY and SVGAGI. CDR3 amino acids: CASNFAAGDDNNEQFFGPGELFF.

A word on this clonotype: A much larger clonotype is one base distant, so this may be a read error. The gene calls are TRBV5-1 and TRBJ1-1; TRBD1 might be the D (5 bases). In germline, CDR1 is SGHRS, CDR2 YFSETQ. The V end was cut by 3 bases, the J end by 4 bases, with 13 bases between. The CDR3 totals 14 residues. Here the CDR3 DNA reads TGCGCCAGCAGCTGGGGCCGAGGGATCACTGAAGCTTTCTTT. It translates to CASSWGRGITEAFF.

This clonotype was seen at least ten times. CDR3 residues: CASSLGRENTYNEQFF. The DNA for the CDR3 is TGTGCCAGCAGTTTGGGGCGGGAGAACACCTACAATGAGCAGTTCTTC. V is TRBV12-3 or TRBV12-4 and J is TRBJ2-1; 7 nucleotides match TRBD2. The V and J ends lost 3 bases and 2 bases, in that order; junction bases with no gene match: 7. The CDR3 has 16 residues.

The chain links TRBV6-1 to TRBJ1-4; tentatively, D is TRBD1 (5 bases). Germline CDR1 reads MNHNS; CDR2 reads SASEGT. The CDR3 contains 14 residues. Trimming removed 3 bases at V and 1 base at J, with 6 bases between. In DNA, the CDR3 is TGTGCCAGCAGTGATAGGGGAACTAATGAAAAACTGTTTTTT. This codes for CASSDRGTNEKLFF.

This clonotype was seen ten or more times. V is TRBV6-2 or TRBV6-3 and J is TRBJ2-3; TRBD2 matches 8 bases. Trimming at V came to 7 bases and at J to 4 bases, leaving 10 bases not matched to a gene. The CDR3 spans 15 residues. Germline assignment: CDR1 MNHEY and CDR2 SVGEGT. CDR3 region: CASNGAGDGADTQYF. The CDR3 nucleotides read TGTGCCAGCAACGGAGCGGGAGATGGTGCAGATACGCAGTATTTT.

The chain employs TRBV19 and TRBJ2-1; 13 bases are shared with TRBD2. Germline V gene lookup returns CDR1 LNHDA and CDR2 SQIVND (reference sequence). The junction had 12 bases not matched to a gene; V was cut back by 10 bases and J by 9 bases. This CDR3 is 15 amino acids long. The CDR3 here is CATLPGLAGVGEQFF. The CDR3 region has the DNA TGTGCCACCCTCCCAGGACTAGCGGGAGTCGGTGAGCAGTTCTTC. Looking up the rest from reference TRBV19 and TRBJ2-1 gives the full variable domain: DGGITQSPKYLFRKEGQNVTLSCEQNLNHDAMYWYRQDPGQGLRLIYYSQIVNDFQKGDIAEGYSVSREKKESFPLTVTSAQKNPTAFYLCATLPGLAGVGEQFFGPGTRLTVL.

For this clonotype: A much larger clone differs by one base, so this may be a read error. V gene TRBV4-1 combines with J gene TRBJ1-2; perhaps TRBD1 as D (6 bases). The CDR3 has 15 residues. Germline V gene data show CDR1 as MGHRA and CDR2 as YSYEKL. V was clipped by 0 bases and J by 1 base, with 9 bases between them. Here the CDR3 DNA reads TGCGCCAGCAGCCAAGATCAGGACAGTAACTATGGCTACACCTTC. Protein product: CASSQDQDSNYGYTF.

This clonotype was observed many times. J is TRBJ2-1 and V is TRBV6-1, with D possibly being TRBD1 or TRBD2 (5 bases each). The ends were cut back, 10 bases at V and 9 bases at J, with 16 bases in the middle. CDR1 MNHNS and CDR2 SASEGT come from the germline V gene. The CDR3 sequence is 12 residues long. The CDR3 protein is CATSFGAGEQFF. The CDR3 DNA is TGTGCCACCTCCTTCGGGGCAGGTGAGCAGTTCTTC.

The chain's CDR3 is CASSKQGGAEFRSNQPQHF. CDR3 coding DNA: TGTGCCAGCAGCAAGCAGGGGGGTGCCGAGTTCCGTAGCAATCAGCCCCAGCATTTT. The chain couples TRBV5-6 to TRBJ1-5, with 7 nucleotides matching TRBD1. V trimming: 4 bases; J trimming: 0 bases; junction bases outside the gene matches: 16. The CDR3 length is 19 residues. From germline, CDR1 is SGHDT and CDR2 YYEEEE.

This clonotype was picked up a small number of times. This may stem from a read error, because a much larger clone lies one nucleotide away. V usage is TRBV3-1 and J usage is TRBJ1-1; TRBD1 might be the D (6 bases). The germline V gene has CDR1 LGHDT and CDR2 YNNKEL (reference sequence). V shed 3 bases and J shed 6 bases, with 14 bases lying between them. The CDR3 contains 14 residues. CDR3 region: CASSHLQGNPEAFF. The CDR3 region has the DNA TGTGCCAGCAGCCATTTACAGGGTAACCCTGAAGCTTTCTTT.

This clonotype was detected ten times or more. The gene calls are TRBV11-2 and TRBJ1-3; no clear D. The CDR3 covers 13 residues. Germline V gives CDR1 SGHAT, CDR2 FQNNGV. The V end was cut by 5 bases, the J end by 2 bases, with 7 bases between. CDR3 nucleotides: TGTGCCAGCAGCGACCAGCCTGGAAACACCATATATTTT. It codes for CASSDQPGNTIYF.

The V call is TRBV19, the J call TRBJ2-7; D may be TRBD1 (5 bases). The germline V gene encodes CDR1 LNHDA and CDR2 SQIVND (reference sequence). V shed 5 bases and J shed 2 bases, with 10 bases lying between them. There are 13 residues in the CDR3. This chain's CDR3 is CASSGADTYEQYF. CDR3 in DNA: TGTGCCAGTAGTGGGGCGGACACCTACGAGCAGTACTTC.